The 7 T cell receptor beta chains given below trace back to one sample, sequenced in a study of T cells in Graves' hyperthyroidism and ophthalmopathy. TCR beta CDR3 sequences were amplified from RNA transcripts. RT-PCR in the first round (using the HTBI primer set) targeted the TCR CDR3. TCRdb used MiXCR to reprocess the multiplex PCR reads, holding one entry per CDR3 protein. The sample carries around 280,000 distinct CDR3 sequences, about an eighth recorded once. Specimen: blood. All receptors derive from a woman aged 40 to 50 with Graves' hyperthyroidism.

This clonotype has more than one count but fewer than ten. The rearrangement uses TRBV5-5 and TRBJ2-1; D not resolved. The CDR3 consists of 12 residues. V was cut by 4 bases and J by 9 bases, with 11 bases left in between. Germline assignment: CDR1 SGHKS and CDR2 YYEKEE (reference sequence). The CDR3 DNA follows: TGTGCCAGCAGCCGCACCAGTGGTGAGCAGTTCTTC. It codes for CASSRTSGEQFF.

Here the CDR3 reads CASSYTSPGELFF. Here the CDR3 DNA reads TGTGCCAGCAGTTATACTAGCCCCGGGGAGCTGTTTTTT. The rearrangement uses TRBV6-5 and TRBJ2-2; D is possibly TRBD2 (6 bases). Deletions cut 3 bases from V and 6 bases from J, with 8 bases between. The V gene's germline CDR1 is MNHEY and CDR2 SVGAGI. The length of the CDR3 is 13 residues.

This clonotype was counted only a few times. This chain uses TRBV20-1 with TRBJ2-5; D tentatively reads TRBD1 or TRBD2 (5 bases each). Germline V gene data show CDR1 as DFQATT and CDR2 as SNEGSKA (reference sequence). CDR3 size: 15 residues. Deletions cut 6 bases from V and 5 bases from J, with 22 bases between. The CDR3 is CSASKLGDTSETQYF. The CDR3 DNA reads TGCAGTGCAAGCAAACTAGGGGATACATCGGAGACCCAGTACTTC.

The sample holds a few counts of this clonotype. The chain links TRBV19 to TRBJ2-2, with D perhaps matching TRBD1 (6 bases). Germline assignment: CDR1 LNHDA and CDR2 SQIVND (reference sequence). Trimming pared 8 bases from V and 4 bases from J, leaving 14 bases between. The CDR3 spans 14 residues. This CDR3 is CASDLTGTTGELFF. CDR3 nucleotide sequence: TGTGCCAGTGACCTGACAGGAACCACCGGGGAGCTGTTTTTT.

At least ten counts were recorded for this clonotype. V usage is TRBV6-5 and J usage is TRBJ1-1; D is possibly TRBD1 (5 bases). Germline CDR1 and CDR2: MNHEY and SVGAGI. The V and J ends lost 2 bases and 1 base respectively, with 8 bases between them. The CDR3 runs 14 residues. CDR3 protein: CASSYVGTNTEAFF. The CDR3 nucleotides are TGTGCCAGCAGTTACGTGGGGACGAACACTGAAGCTTTCTTT.

About this clonotype itself: A much larger clone differs by one base, so this may be a read error. J is TRBJ2-1 and V is TRBV10-1; D gene ambiguous. CDR1 is WNHNN and CDR2 is SYGVQD in the germline V gene (reference sequence). CDR3 length: 14 residues. The CDR3 region is CASSESLSYNEQLF. The CDR3 coding sequence is TGCGCCAGCAGTGAGTCGCTTAGCTACAATGAGCAGCTCTTC.

This clonotype was counted ten times or more. This chain uses TRBV12-3 or TRBV12-4 with TRBJ2-3; D perhaps matches TRBD1 (6 bases). CDR3 length: 13 amino acids. The V and J ends lost 7 bases and 6 bases respectively, with 14 bases between them. The CDR3 loop is CASIRGRKDTQYF. CDR3 bases: TGTGCCAGCATAAGGGGGAGAAAGGATACGCAGTATTTT.